One and the same sample provided the 5 T cell receptor beta chains below, sequenced in a study of cytomegalovirus exposure and HLA in healthy donors. Vbeta (60) and Jbeta (13) primers were used in the PCR. TCRdb's table, derived via immunoSEQ multiplex PCR, lists solely in-frame clones and lacks some. Here the sample spans over 100,000 clones, more than 60% being singletons. The sequenced material came from PBMCs. These receptors originate from a man between 18 and 29 years old in good health and CMV-seronegative.

The rearrangement uses TRBV5-4 and TRBJ1-3, with D unclear. This CDR3 has 15 residues. V was trimmed by 3 bases and J by 4 bases, leaving 14 bases between them. Germline-derived CDR1 and CDR2 are SGHNT and YYREEE (reference sequence). The CDR3 region has the DNA TGTGCCAGCAGCTCTCCCGGTTACTCCGGAAACACCATATATTTT. Amino acid sequence: CASSSPGYSGNTIYF. Full variable domain (missing parts from reference TRBV5-4 and TRBJ1-3): ETGVTQSPTHLIKTRGQQVTLRCSSQSGHNTVSWYQQALGQGPQFIFQYYREEENGRGNFPPRFSGLQFPNYSSELNVNALELDDSALYLCASSSPGYSGNTIYFGEGSWLTVV.

With regard to this clone: The junction and the germline gene differ at one end; a read error may be behind it. The chain is built from TRBV11-2 and TRBJ2-3; no clear D. This CDR3 is built from 16 residues. In germline, CDR1 is SGHAT, CDR2 FQNNGV. DNA for the CDR3: TGTGCCAACAGCTTAGGTGCAGGCCCCAGCACAGATACGCAGTATTTT. Its protein is CANSLGAGPSTDTQYF.

This clone was recorded a few times. This chain joins TRBV28 and TRBJ1-2, with TRBD1 identical over 8 bases. CDR3 length: 16 residues. Germline values: CDR1 MDHEN, CDR2 SYDVKM. V shed 3 bases, J shed 6 bases, and the junction held 12 bases outside the gene matches. The CDR3 protein is CASSFSGQGLRDGYTF. For the CDR3, the DNA is TGTGCCAGCAGTTTTTCCGGACAGGGACTTCGGGATGGCTACACCTTC.

Written as DNA, the CDR3 is TGTGCCAGCAGTGAAGGACTAGCGAGAGGAGAGACCCAGTACTTC. It translates to CASSEGLARGETQYF. This chain links TRBV2 with TRBJ2-5; TRBD2 matches 8 bases. The V and J ends lost 1 base and 4 bases, in that order; junction bases with no gene match: 5. The length of the CDR3 is 15 residues. Germline CDR1 SNHLY, CDR2 FYNNEI.

The chain couples TRBV14 to TRBJ1-1; D gene uncertain. The V gene lost 1 base and the J gene lost 12 bases, with 12 bases spanning the gap. The CDR3 length is 12 residues. CDR1 and CDR2 (germline): SGHDN, FVKESK. CDR3 DNA sequence: TGTGCCAGCAGCCAAGCGCAATGGAGAACTTTCTTT. It encodes CASSQAQWRTFF.